This entry lists 13 T cell receptor beta chains sequenced from one sample in a study of T cell repertoires in cytomegalovirus infection. From the reads, TCRdb called clonotypes with MiXCR, one entry per CDR3 protein. The table lists some 600,000 distinct CDR3 sequences, less than 25% of them singletons. Sequencing input: CD8+ T cells from PBMCs. These receptors all stem from a human donor in good health (CMV status not recorded). Some clones in this sample may be carry-over from other donors' samples.

This clonotype was seen ten or more times. The CDR3 sequence: CASSLGGGYTF. The DNA of the CDR3 is TGTGCCAGCAGCTTAGGGGGTGGCTACACCTTC. This rearrangement joins TRBV7-9 to TRBJ1-2; D is undetermined. CDR3 length equals 11 residues. Looked up from germline, CDR1 is SEHNR and CDR2 is FQNEAQ (reference sequence). V lost 1 base and J lost 7, with 4 bases in between.

This clonotype was detected only a few times. The chain combines TRBV25-1 with TRBJ1-6; 7 bases are a match to TRBD1. V was pared by 6 bases and J by 10 bases, with 6 bases of the junction left unmatched. The length of the CDR3 is 13 residues. Germline V gene data show CDR1 as MGHDK and CDR2 as SYGVNS. DNA of the CDR3: TGTGCCAGCAGGACAGGGAGAGGATCACCCCTCCACTTT. Residues: CASRTGRGSPLHF.

The chain joins TRBV7-9 to TRBJ1-1; D perhaps matches TRBD1 (5 bases). This CDR3 comprises 18 residues. The germline V gene encodes CDR1 SEHNR and CDR2 FQNEAQ (reference sequence). Trimming removed 5 bases at V and 4 bases at J, with 26 bases between. The CDR3 coding sequence is TGTGCCAGCAGCCCGCCGACACCGGGGGGTGGGGTGGGCACTGAAGCTTTCTTT. This gives the protein CASSPPTPGGGVGTEAFF.

The chain joins TRBV20-1 to TRBJ1-1, with 8 bases aligning to TRBD1. CDR1 is DFQATT, CDR2 SNEGSKA, per germline (reference sequence). The CDR3 contains 16 residues. The V gene end was trimmed by 6 bases and the J gene end by 1 base; junction bases not matched to a gene: 13. CDR3 nucleotide sequence: TGCAGTGCCATCCCGCGGGGGACAGGCACGAACACTGAAGCTTTCTTT. Translated: CSAIPRGTGTNTEAFF.

This clonotype was found many times. The chain carries TRBV19 and TRBJ1-2, with D maybe TRBD1 (5 bases). Trimming cost V 8 bases and J 5 bases, with 12 bases left between them. Germline V gene data show CDR1 as LNHDA and CDR2 as SQIVND (reference sequence). The CDR3 totals 12 residues. CDR3 protein: CASESGNYGYTF. In DNA, the CDR3 is TGTGCCAGTGAATCAGGGAATTATGGCTACACCTTC.

This clonotype occurred many times. The rearrangement uses TRBV7-2 and TRBJ2-7; 7 bases align to TRBD2. J was trimmed by 7 bases and V by 5 bases; bases with no gene match: 5. The germline V gene encodes CDR1 SGHTA and CDR2 FQGNSA. CDR3 length: 12 residues. The CDR3 bases are TGTGCCAGCAGCCACGGGGGACTAGAGCAGTACTTC. It translates to CASSHGGLEQYF. Full variable domain (rest looked up from reference TRBV7-2 and TRBJ2-7): GAGVSQSPSNKVTEKGKDVELRCDPISGHTALYWYRQSLGQGLEFLIYFQGNSAPDKSGLPSDRFSAERTGGSVSTLTIQRTQQEDSAVYLCASSHGGLEQYFGPGTRLTVT.

This clonotype was seen repeatedly, ten times or more. The rearrangement uses TRBV6-1 and TRBJ2-5; 8 bases are shared with TRBD2. The CDR3 totals 15 residues. Germline lookup yields CDR1 MNHNS and CDR2 SASEGT. Trimming took 2 bases from V and 5 from J; bases not matched to a gene: 7. The CDR3 sequence is CASSERLAGSETQYF. For the CDR3, the DNA is TGTGCCAGCAGTGAAAGGCTAGCGGGTTCTGAGACCCAGTACTTC.

This clonotype was seen repeatedly, ten times or more. The CDR3 spells CASSSRAGGLSTEAFF. The DNA for the CDR3 is TGTGCCAGCAGCTCCCGGGCAGGGGGCCTAAGTACTGAAGCTTTCTTT. V usage is TRBV7-9 and J usage is TRBJ1-1; TRBD1 matches 8 bases. J was trimmed by 5 bases and V by 4 bases; bases with no gene match: 12. The CDR3 has 16 amino acids. Germline CDR1 is SEHNR and CDR2 is FQNEAQ (reference sequence).

This clonotype turned up a few times. This chain joins TRBV7-9 and TRBJ2-7; perhaps TRBD2 as D (7 bases). Germline V gives CDR1 SEHNR, CDR2 FQNEAQ (reference sequence). Trimming removed 5 bases at V and 6 bases at J, with 23 bases between. CDR3 length: 16 amino acids. CDR3 in DNA: TGTGCCAGCAGCACTACGGGGGGCGCAGGGGCCTTCGAGCAGTACGTC. Its translation is CASSTTGGAGAFEQYV.

This clonotype was detected ten times or more. V and J are TRBV7-2 and TRBJ2-1, with 9 positions matching TRBD2. There are 15 residues in the CDR3. With 0 bases clipped from V and 8 bases from J, the junction kept 5 bases outside the gene matches. Per germline, CDR1 SGHTA and CDR2 FQGNSA. The CDR3 here is CASSLAASGDDEQFF. Written as DNA, the CDR3 is TGTGCCAGCAGCTTAGCCGCTAGCGGGGACGATGAGCAGTTCTTC.

This chain links TRBV15 with TRBJ2-3; D gene unclear. V lost 5 bases and J 2 bases, leaving 11 bases between the germline ends. This CDR3 spans 14 amino acids. Germline V lookup: CDR1 LNHNV, CDR2 YYDKDF (reference sequence). The CDR3 DNA follows: TGTGCCACCAGCCTCACAAGAGACACAGATACGCAGTATTTT. Protein product: CATSLTRDTDTQYF.

This clonotype was seen a handful of times. DNA of the CDR3: TGTGCCAGCAGTGAAAGCCTAGCGGGGGGATATAAAAACATTCAGTACTTC. Its protein is CASSESLAGGYKNIQYF. This chain joins TRBV2 and TRBJ2-4; 11 nucleotides match TRBD2. Germline CDR1 reads SNHLY; CDR2 reads FYNNEI. V lost 2 bases and J lost 4; bases outside the gene matches: 7. The CDR3 sequence is 17 residues long.

This clonotype was detected only a few times. The V gene is TRBV5-5, the J gene TRBJ2-1, with TRBD1 matching over 10 bases. The CDR3 runs 17 residues. Germline lookup yields CDR1 SGHKS and CDR2 YYEKEE (reference sequence). With V trimmed by 2 bases and J by 5 bases, 10 bases remained unmatched. The CDR3 coding sequence is TGTGCCAGCAGCTTAAATCGGGACAGGGGCCCCAACAATGAGCAGTTCTTC. It encodes CASSLNRDRGPNNEQFF.